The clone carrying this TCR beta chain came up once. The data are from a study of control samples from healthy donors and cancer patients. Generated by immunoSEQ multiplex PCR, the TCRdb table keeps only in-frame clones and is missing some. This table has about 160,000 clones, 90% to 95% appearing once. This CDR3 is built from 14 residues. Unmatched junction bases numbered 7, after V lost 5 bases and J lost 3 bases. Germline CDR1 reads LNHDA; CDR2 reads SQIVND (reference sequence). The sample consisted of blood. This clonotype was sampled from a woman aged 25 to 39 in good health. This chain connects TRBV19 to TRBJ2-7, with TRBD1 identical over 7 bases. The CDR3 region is CASSPADRDYEQYF. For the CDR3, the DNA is TGTGCCAGTAGTCCTGCTGACAGGGACTACGAGCAGTACTTC.